This T cell receptor (beta chain) was recorded in a study of shared clonotypes between healthy human individuals. Notes on the study in general: Enrolling few donors narrowed the genetic and exposure-history diversity that was represented.

Germline-derived CDR1 and CDR2 are MDHEN and SYDVKM. This CDR3 region has 13 residues. Deletions cut 2 bases from V and 8 bases from J, with 11 bases between. Bulk PBMC genomic DNA spanned ten immunoSEQ deep plates. Sequencing was performed with immunoSEQ multiplex PCR; in TCRdb, only in-frame clones are kept and a portion is missing. The sample lists approximately 440,000 clones, around 77% occurring once. A remark on this clone: The antigen is undetermined.

The receptor was isolated from a woman aged 40 to 50 in good health. Some clones in this sample may be carry-over from other donors' samples. The sequencing sample was made of PBMCs. This chain connects TRBV28 to TRBJ2-3; D possibly corresponds to TRBD1 (5 bases). CDR3 sequence: CASSLNPRGTQYF. The CDR3 nucleotides read TGTGCCAGCAGTTTAAATCCTAGGGGTACGCAGTATTTT.